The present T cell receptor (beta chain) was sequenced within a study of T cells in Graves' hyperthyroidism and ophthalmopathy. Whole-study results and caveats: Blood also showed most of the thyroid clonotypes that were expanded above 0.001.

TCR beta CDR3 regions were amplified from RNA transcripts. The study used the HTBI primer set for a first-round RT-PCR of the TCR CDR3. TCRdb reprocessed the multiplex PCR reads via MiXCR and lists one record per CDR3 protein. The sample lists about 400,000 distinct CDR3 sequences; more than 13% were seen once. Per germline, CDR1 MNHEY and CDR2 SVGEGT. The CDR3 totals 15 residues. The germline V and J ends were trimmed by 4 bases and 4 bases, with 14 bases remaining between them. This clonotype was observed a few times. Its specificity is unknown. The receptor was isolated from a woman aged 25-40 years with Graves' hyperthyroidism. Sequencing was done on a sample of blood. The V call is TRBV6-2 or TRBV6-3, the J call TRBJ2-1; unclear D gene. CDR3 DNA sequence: TGTGCCAGCAGTTTTACCGGCCGGGCTTACAATGAGCAGTTCTTC. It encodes CASSFTGRAYNEQFF.